This T cell receptor (beta chain) stems from a study of T cell changes during pregnancy in multiple sclerosis. Germline V gene sequence: CDR1 GTSNPN, CDR2 SVGIG (reference sequence). With 3 bases removed from V and 3 bases from J, the gap between germline ends came to 11 bases. This CDR3 comprises 13 residues. Data came from immunoSEQ multiplex PCR; TCRdb stores just in-frame clones and leaves some out. The table has about 40,000 clones, around 90% seen once; the top ten hold around 5%. The chain couples TRBV30 to TRBJ1-1; D possibly corresponds to TRBD1 (5 bases). The TCR sequence derives from a female donor in good health, enrolled as a control in a pregnancy study. The sequenced sample was peripheral blood, obtained in the first trimester of pregnancy. The CDR3 loop is CAWRARGDTEAFF. CDR3 nucleotides: TGTGCCTGGAGGGCCCGGGGGGACACTGAAGCTTTCTTT.